What follows describes a single TCR beta chain. The sample belongs to a study of CD8 T cells in ankylosing spondylitis. Germline CDR1 and CDR2: MDHEN and SYDVKM. This CDR3 spans 16 amino acids. The ends lost 6 bases at V and 6 bases at J; junction bases unmatched: 14. TCRdb processed the 5' RACE reads anew with MiXCR; each CDR3 protein has one entry. The sample yields 250,000 to 300,000 distinct CDR3 sequences, about 19% seen once. This chain joins TRBV28 and TRBJ2-1; 7 bases agree with TRBD2. The sequencing sample was made of blood, either unsorted or a sorted T cell fraction (not recorded which). The sequence derives from a male donor with ankylosing spondylitis or in good health (not recorded which). In DNA, the CDR3 is TGTGCCAGCAGCGATCCAGCGGGGTTGCCGGGCAATGAGCAGTTCTTC. It is translated as CASSDPAGLPGNEQFF.